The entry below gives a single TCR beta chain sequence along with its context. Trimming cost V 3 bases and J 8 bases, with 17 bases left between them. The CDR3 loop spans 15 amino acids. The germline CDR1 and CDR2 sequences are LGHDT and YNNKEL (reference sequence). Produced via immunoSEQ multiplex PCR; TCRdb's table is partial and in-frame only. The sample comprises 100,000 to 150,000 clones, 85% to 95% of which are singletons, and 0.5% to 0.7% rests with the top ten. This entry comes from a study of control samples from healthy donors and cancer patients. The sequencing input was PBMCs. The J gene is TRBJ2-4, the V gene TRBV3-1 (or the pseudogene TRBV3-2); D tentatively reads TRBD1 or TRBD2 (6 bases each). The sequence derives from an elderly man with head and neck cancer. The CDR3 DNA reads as TGTGCCAGCAGCCACCGGGTCAGGGGAGGAGACATTCAGTACTTC. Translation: CASSHRVRGGDIQYF.